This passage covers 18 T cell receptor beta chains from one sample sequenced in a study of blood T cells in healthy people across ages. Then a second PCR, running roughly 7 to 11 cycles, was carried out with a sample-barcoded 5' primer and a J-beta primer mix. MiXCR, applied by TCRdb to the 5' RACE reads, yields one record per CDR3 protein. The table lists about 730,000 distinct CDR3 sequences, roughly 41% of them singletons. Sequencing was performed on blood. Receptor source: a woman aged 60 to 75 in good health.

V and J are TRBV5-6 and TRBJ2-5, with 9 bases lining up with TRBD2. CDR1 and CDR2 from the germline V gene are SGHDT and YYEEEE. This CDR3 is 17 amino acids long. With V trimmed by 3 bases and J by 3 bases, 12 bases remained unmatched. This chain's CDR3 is CASSWGLWLAGKETQYF. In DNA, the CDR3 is TGTGCCAGCAGCTGGGGGTTATGGCTAGCGGGAAAAGAGACCCAGTACTTC.

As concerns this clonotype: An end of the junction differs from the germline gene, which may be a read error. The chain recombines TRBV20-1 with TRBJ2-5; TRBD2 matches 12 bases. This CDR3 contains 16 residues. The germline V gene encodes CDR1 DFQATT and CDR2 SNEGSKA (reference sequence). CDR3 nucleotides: TGCAGTGCTAGAGATTGGAGGACTAGCGGGGAAGAGACCCCGTACTTC. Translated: CSARDWRTSGEETPYF.

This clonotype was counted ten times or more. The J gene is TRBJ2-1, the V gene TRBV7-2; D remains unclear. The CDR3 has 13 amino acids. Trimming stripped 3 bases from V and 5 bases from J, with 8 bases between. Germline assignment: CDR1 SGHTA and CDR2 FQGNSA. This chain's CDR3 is CASSLDQNNEQFF. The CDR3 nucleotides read TGTGCCAGCAGCTTGGACCAGAACAATGAGCAGTTCTTC.

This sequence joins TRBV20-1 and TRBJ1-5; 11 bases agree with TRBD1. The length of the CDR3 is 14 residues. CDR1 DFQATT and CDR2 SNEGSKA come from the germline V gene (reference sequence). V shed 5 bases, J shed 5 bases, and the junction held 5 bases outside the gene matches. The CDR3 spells CSARTGGDHQPQHF. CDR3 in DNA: TGCAGTGCTCGGACAGGGGGCGATCATCAGCCCCAGCATTTT.

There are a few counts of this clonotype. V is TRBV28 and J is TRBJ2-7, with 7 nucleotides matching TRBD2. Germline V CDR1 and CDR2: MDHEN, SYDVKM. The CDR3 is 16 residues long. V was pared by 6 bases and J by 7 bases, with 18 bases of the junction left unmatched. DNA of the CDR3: TGTGCCAGCAGCCCCCCTGCGGGCGGGAGACGGGATGAGCAGTACTTC. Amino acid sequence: CASSPPAGGRRDEQYF.

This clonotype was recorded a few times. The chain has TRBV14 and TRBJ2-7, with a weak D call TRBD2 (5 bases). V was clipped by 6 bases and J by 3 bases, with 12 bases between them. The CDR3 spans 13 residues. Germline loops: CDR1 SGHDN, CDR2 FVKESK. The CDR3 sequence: CASRVSGGYEQYF. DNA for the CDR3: TGTGCCAGCAGAGTCTCTGGAGGCTACGAGCAGTACTTC.

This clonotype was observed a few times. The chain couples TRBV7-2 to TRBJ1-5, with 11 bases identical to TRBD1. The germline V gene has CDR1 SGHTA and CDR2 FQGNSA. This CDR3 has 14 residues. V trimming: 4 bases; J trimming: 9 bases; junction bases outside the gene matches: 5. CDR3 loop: CASSWGQGEGPQHF. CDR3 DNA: TGTGCCAGCAGCTGGGGACAGGGGGAAGGGCCCCAGCATTTT.

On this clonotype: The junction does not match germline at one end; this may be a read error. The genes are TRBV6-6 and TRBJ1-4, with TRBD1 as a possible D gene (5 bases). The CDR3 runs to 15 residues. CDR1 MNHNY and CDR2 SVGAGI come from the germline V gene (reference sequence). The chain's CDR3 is CVSSYQPGLKEKLFF. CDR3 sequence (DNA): TGTGTCAGCAGTTACCAGCCGGGACTTAAGGAAAAACTGTTTTTT.

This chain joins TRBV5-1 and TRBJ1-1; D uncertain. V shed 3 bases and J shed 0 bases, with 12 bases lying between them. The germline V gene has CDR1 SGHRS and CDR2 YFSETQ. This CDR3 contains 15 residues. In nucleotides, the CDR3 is TGCGCCAGCAGCTCCTGGACGGATATGAACACTGAAGCTTTCTTT. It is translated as CASSSWTDMNTEAFF.

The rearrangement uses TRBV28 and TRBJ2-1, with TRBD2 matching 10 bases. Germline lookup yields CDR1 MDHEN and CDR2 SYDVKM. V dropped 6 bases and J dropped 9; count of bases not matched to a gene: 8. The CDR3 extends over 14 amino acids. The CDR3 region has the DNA TGTGCCAGCAGCCCGACTAGCGGGTCCATTGAGCAGTTCTTC. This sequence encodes CASSPTSGSIEQFF.

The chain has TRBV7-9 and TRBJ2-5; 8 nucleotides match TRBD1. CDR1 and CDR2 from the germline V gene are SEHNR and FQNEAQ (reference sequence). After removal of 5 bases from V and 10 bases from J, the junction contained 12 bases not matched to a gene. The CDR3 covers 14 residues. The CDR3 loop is CASSPDRGGGNQYF. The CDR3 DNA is TGTGCCAGCAGCCCCGACAGGGGCGGAGGGAACCAGTACTTC.

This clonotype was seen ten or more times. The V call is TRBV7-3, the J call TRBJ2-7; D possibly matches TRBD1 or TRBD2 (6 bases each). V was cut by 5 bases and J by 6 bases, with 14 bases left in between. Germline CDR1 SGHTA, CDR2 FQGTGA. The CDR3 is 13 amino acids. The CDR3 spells CASSPGGGVEQYF. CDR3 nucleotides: TGTGCCAGCAGCCCCGGGGGCGGAGTCGAGCAGTACTTC.

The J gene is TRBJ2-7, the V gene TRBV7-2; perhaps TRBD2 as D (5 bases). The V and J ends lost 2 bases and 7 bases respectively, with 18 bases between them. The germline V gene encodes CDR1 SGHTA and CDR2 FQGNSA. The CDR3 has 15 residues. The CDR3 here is CASSLRDYPMNEQYF. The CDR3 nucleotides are TGTGCCAGCAGCTTACGAGACTACCCTATGAATGAGCAGTACTTC.

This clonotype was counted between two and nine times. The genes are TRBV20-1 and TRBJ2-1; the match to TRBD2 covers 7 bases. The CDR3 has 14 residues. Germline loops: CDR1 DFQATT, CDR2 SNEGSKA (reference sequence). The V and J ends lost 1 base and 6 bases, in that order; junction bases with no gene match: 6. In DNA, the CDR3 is TGCAGTGCTAGAGCGTCGGGAGGAGTCAATGAGCAGTTCTTC. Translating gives CSARASGGVNEQFF.

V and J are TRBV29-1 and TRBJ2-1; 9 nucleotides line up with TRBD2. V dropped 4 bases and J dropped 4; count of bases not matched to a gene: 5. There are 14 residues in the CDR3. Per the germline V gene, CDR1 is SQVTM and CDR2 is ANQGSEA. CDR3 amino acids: CSVGLAGNYNEQFF. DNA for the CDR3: TGCAGCGTTGGGCTAGCGGGAAATTACAATGAGCAGTTCTTC.

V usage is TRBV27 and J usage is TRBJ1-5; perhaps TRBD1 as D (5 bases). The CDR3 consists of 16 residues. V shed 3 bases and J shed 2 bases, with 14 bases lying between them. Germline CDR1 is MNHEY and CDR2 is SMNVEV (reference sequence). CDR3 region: CASSFKRGVGNQPQHF. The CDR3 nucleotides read TGTGCCAGCAGTTTTAAGAGGGGAGTTGGCAATCAGCCCCAGCATTTT.

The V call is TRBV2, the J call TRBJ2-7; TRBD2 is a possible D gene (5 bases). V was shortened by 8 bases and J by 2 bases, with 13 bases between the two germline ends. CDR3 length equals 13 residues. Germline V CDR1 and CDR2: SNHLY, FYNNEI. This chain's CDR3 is CASGKDGTYEQYF. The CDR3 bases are TGTGCCAGCGGCAAGGACGGGACCTACGAGCAGTACTTC. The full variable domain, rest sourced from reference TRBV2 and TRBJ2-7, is EPEVTQTPSHQVTQMGQEVILRCVPISNHLYFYWYRQILGQKVEFLVSFYNNEISEKSEIFDDQFSVERPDGSNFTLKIRSTKLEDSAMYFCASGKDGTYEQYFGPGTRLTVT.

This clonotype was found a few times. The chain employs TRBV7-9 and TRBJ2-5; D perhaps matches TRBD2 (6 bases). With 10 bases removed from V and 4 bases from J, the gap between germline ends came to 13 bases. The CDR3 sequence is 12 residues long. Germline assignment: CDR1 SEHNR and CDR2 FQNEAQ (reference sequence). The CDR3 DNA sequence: TGTGCCACGAAAGGGACTGGAGAGACCCAGTACTTC. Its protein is CATKGTGETQYF.